This T cell receptor beta chain was documented in a study of cytomegalovirus exposure and HLA in healthy donors. Study-level information: Earlier findings included 90 million to 120 million unique TCR beta sequences obtained from about 180 million T cells. Study results and limitations: Accurate predictions that matched the HLA-A and HLA-B alleles of most subjects were reportedly made from TCR beta sequences.

The PCR contained 60 Vbeta and 13 Jbeta primers. Only in-frame clones appear in the TCRdb table, and some are missing; sequencing was by immunoSEQ multiplex PCR. The table has approximately 190,000 clones, about 90% seen once. CDR1 SNHLY and CDR2 FYNNEI come from the germline V gene. J was trimmed by 3 bases and V by 8 bases; bases with no gene match: 5. This CDR3 spans 13 amino acids. Whereas donors were nominally healthy upon sampling, unrecorded immune exposures were probable. Points on this clone: Its antigen is currently unknown.

Sequences were obtained from PBMCs. The TCR sequence derives from a man aged 30 to 45 in good health and CMV-seronegative. V and J are TRBV2 and TRBJ2-7, with 9 positions matching TRBD1. CDR3 sequence: CASDPGQGYEQYF. The CDR3 nucleotides are TGTGCCAGCGACCCGGGACAGGGCTACGAGCAGTACTTC.